This T cell receptor (beta chain) was observed in a study of blood T cell repertoires in COVID-19. Study as a whole: Samples came from the United States, Italy and Spain, spanning acute and convalescent COVID-19.

Data came from immunoSEQ multiplex PCR; TCRdb stores just in-frame clones and leaves some out. The data hold around 86,000 clones, with more than 75% observed a single time. The CDR3 sequence is 14 residues long. Per the germline V gene, CDR1 is SGHRS and CDR2 is YFSETQ. V lost 0 bases, J lost 2 bases, and 8 bases lay in between. The chain joins TRBV5-1 to TRBJ1-1; a possible D gene is TRBD1 (6 bases). The source material was peripheral blood. This receptor was obtained from a human donor in a cohort sampled during active COVID-19. This CDR3 is CASSLGTANTEAFF. Written as DNA, the CDR3 is TGCGCCAGCAGCTTGGGGACAGCAAACACTGAAGCTTTCTTT.